These T cell receptor beta chains were read from a single sample in a study of beta chain features in type 1 diabetes. Using immunoSEQ multiplex PCR, the repertoire was profiled, and TCRdb retains in-frame clones only, with some absent. The table includes approximately 340,000 clones, more than 13% detected once. The sequencing sample was made of naive CD4+ T cells from blood. These receptors were collected from a woman under 30 in good health. Both conserved end residues are part of each CDR3. A D gene is named only where the DNA matches it firmly. A row's size may be missing; if present it is once, few, many or a size class.

J gene: TRBJ2-7
D gene: TRBD1
V gene: TRBV5-6
clone size: once
CDR3 DNA: TGTGCCAGCAGCTGGGGACCGGGACAGAACTACGAGCAGTACTTC
CDR3 protein: CASSWGPGQNYEQYF

J gene: TRBJ2-5
D gene: -
V gene: TRBV27
clone size: -
CDR3 DNA: TGTGCCAGCAGGGACGGGGGTGAGACCCAGTACTTC
CDR3 protein: CASRDGGETQYF

J gene: TRBJ2-7
D gene: TRBD1
V gene: TRBV18
clone size: few
CDR3 DNA: TGTGCCAGCTCACCACTGGGACAGGGGTCCCACGAGCAGTACTTC
CDR3 protein: CASSPLGQGSHEQYF

J gene: TRBJ2-3
D gene: -
V gene: TRBV28
clone size: -
CDR3 DNA: TGTGCCACCTCGGACAGTAGCACAGATACGCAGTATTTT
CDR3 protein: CATSDSSTDTQYF

J gene: TRBJ2-7
D gene: -
V gene: TRBV5-4
clone size: -
CDR3 DNA: TGTGCCAGCAGCTTGACAGGACGCTACGAGCAGTACTTC
CDR3 protein: CASSLTGRYEQYF

J gene: TRBJ1-1
D gene: -
V gene: TRBV27
clone size: -
CDR3 DNA: TGTGCCAGCAGTCCGGTCAGGGCGAACACTGAAGCTTTCTTT
CDR3 protein: CASSPVRANTEAFF

J gene: TRBJ2-7
D gene: TRBD1
V gene: TRBV7-2
clone size: few
CDR3 DNA: TGTGCCAGCAGCCCCCAGGGCGGGACAGGGAGCGAGCAGTACTTC
CDR3 protein: CASSPQGGTGSEQYF

J gene: TRBJ1-5
D gene: -
V gene: TRBV29-1
clone size: few
CDR3 DNA: TGCAGCGTTAGTCAACAGGGCGATCAGCCCCAGCATTTT
CDR3 protein: CSVSQQGDQPQHF

J gene: TRBJ2-5
D gene: TRBD2
V gene: TRBV28
clone size: few
CDR3 DNA: TGTGCCAGCAGTCTAAGGACTAGATGGAGGTACTTC
CDR3 protein: CASSLRTRWRYF

J gene: TRBJ2-3
D gene: TRBD2
V gene: TRBV9
clone size: -
CDR3 DNA: TGTGCCAGCAGCGCTGGGACTACTCTCCGGGCAGATACGCAGTATTTT
CDR3 protein: CASSAGTTLRADTQYF

J gene: TRBJ2-5
D gene: -
V gene: TRBV4-2
clone size: few
CDR3 DNA: TGTGCCAGCAGCCAAGTGAGGGCGGCCGGGGAGACCCAGTACTTC
CDR3 protein: CASSQVRAAGETQYF

J gene: TRBJ1-5
D gene: -
V gene: TRBV29-1
clone size: few
CDR3 DNA: TGCAGCGCCGCGGTCAGTCGAGATCAGCCCCAGCATTTT
CDR3 protein: CSAAVSRDQPQHF

J gene: TRBJ1-1
D gene: -
V gene: TRBV5-4
clone size: -
CDR3 DNA: TGTGCCAGCAGCCCGACACCTAGCAGCGGGCACACTGAAGCTTTCTTT
CDR3 protein: CASSPTPSSGHTEAFF

J gene: TRBJ2-5
D gene: -
V gene: TRBV30
clone size: few
CDR3 DNA: TGTGCCTGGAAACCTGGGGCCCTCTTCCAAGAGACCCAGTACTTC
CDR3 protein: CAWKPGALFQETQYF

J gene: TRBJ2-5
D gene: TRBD1
V gene: TRBV25-1
clone size: few
CDR3 DNA: TGTGCCAGCAGTGACCCTACCCACAGGGGAGAGACCCAGTACTTC
CDR3 protein: CASSDPTHRGETQYF

J gene: TRBJ2-7
D gene: TRBD2
V gene: TRBV30
clone size: -
CDR3 DNA: TGTGCCTGGAGGAGGGGCACCGGCGGGGGGTCCTACGAGCAGTACTTC
CDR3 protein: CAWRRGTGGGSYEQYF

J gene: TRBJ1-1
D gene: TRBD1
V gene: TRBV25-1
clone size: -
CDR3 DNA: TGTGCCAGCAGTGAGCCGGGACAGGGGGGTAATGAAGCTTTCTTT
CDR3 protein: CASSEPGQGGNEAFF

J gene: TRBJ1-1
D gene: TRBD1
V gene: TRBV7-3
clone size: -
CDR3 DNA: TGTGCCAGCAGCCAAACAGGGGTGAACACTGAAGCTTTCTTT
CDR3 protein: CASSQTGVNTEAFF

J gene: TRBJ2-7
D gene: -
V gene: TRBV5-1
clone size: few
CDR3 DNA: TGCGCCAGCAGCTTGAGTCAGTACTCCTACGAGCAGTACTTC
CDR3 protein: CASSLSQYSYEQYF

J gene: TRBJ1-4
D gene: -
V gene: TRBV30
clone size: -
CDR3 DNA: TGTGCCTGGAGTGTGGGCCACCAGGGAGAAAAACTGTTTTTT
CDR3 protein: CAWSVGHQGEKLFF

J gene: TRBJ2-7
D gene: -
V gene: TRBV7-2
clone size: few
CDR3 DNA: TGTGCCAGCAGCTCGGGGGTAGTCCACGAGCAGTACTTC
CDR3 protein: CASSSGVVHEQYF

J gene: TRBJ1-4
D gene: -
V gene: TRBV7-2
clone size: -
CDR3 DNA: TGTGCCAGCAGCTTAGGTTTTACCGCAGCTAATGAAAAACTGTTTTTT
CDR3 protein: CASSLGFTAANEKLFF

J gene: TRBJ1-5
D gene: TRBD1
V gene: TRBV28
clone size: few
CDR3 DNA: TGTGCCAGCAGTTTGAGGCGATTGACAGGGTTGGGTCAGCCCCAGCATTTT
CDR3 protein: CASSLRRLTGLGQPQHF

J gene: TRBJ2-3
D gene: -
V gene: TRBV5-4
clone size: -
CDR3 DNA: TGTGCCAGCAGCTTGGCCGGGAGCACAGATACGCAGTATTTT
CDR3 protein: CASSLAGSTDTQYF

J gene: TRBJ1-2
D gene: -
V gene: TRBV7-9
clone size: few
CDR3 DNA: TGTGCCAGCAGCTCCACGGGGGGCTACACCTTC
CDR3 protein: CASSSTGGYTF

J gene: TRBJ2-7
D gene: -
V gene: TRBV7-9
clone size: -
CDR3 DNA: TGTGCCAGCAGCCTACAGGGCTACGAGCAGTACTTC
CDR3 protein: CASSLQGYEQYF

J gene: TRBJ1-1
D gene: TRBD1
V gene: TRBV7-9
clone size: few
CDR3 DNA: TGTGCCAGCAGCCCCCGACAGGGAGACACTGAAGCTTTCTTT
CDR3 protein: CASSPRQGDTEAFF

J gene: TRBJ1-1
D gene: -
V gene: TRBV5-4
clone size: -
CDR3 DNA: TGTGCCAGCAGCTTGTCCAGGGGCAACACTGAAGCTTTCTTT
CDR3 protein: CASSLSRGNTEAFF

J gene: TRBJ1-3
D gene: TRBD1
V gene: TRBV29-1
clone size: few
CDR3 DNA: TGCAGCGTTGAAACCAACAGGGGCTCTGGAAACACCATATATTTT
CDR3 protein: CSVETNRGSGNTIYF

J gene: TRBJ1-5
D gene: -
V gene: TRBV5-6
clone size: few
CDR3 DNA: TGTGCCAGCAGCTCACTGGGACAAATCAATCAGCCCCAGCATTTT
CDR3 protein: CASSSLGQINQPQHF

J gene: TRBJ2-7
D gene: TRBD1
V gene: TRBV28
clone size: few
CDR3 DNA: TGTGCCACCGAAAGGACAGGGCCCTACGAGCAGTACTTC
CDR3 protein: CATERTGPYEQYF

J gene: TRBJ2-5
D gene: -
V gene: TRBV20-1
clone size: -
CDR3 DNA: TGCAGCAAGTCCTTTAGCGGGACCCAGTACTTC
CDR3 protein: CSKSFSGTQYF

J gene: TRBJ2-2
D gene: -
V gene: TRBV18
clone size: -
CDR3 DNA: TGTGCCAGCTCACCACCACAGGGCTTGAACACCGGGGAGCTGTTTTTT
CDR3 protein: CASSPPQGLNTGELFF

J gene: TRBJ1-1
D gene: -
V gene: TRBV29-1
clone size: -
CDR3 DNA: TGCAGCGTTGATGAGGGCCGGGACACTGAAGCTTTCTTT
CDR3 protein: CSVDEGRDTEAFF

J gene: TRBJ2-7
D gene: TRBD1
V gene: TRBV4-3
clone size: -
CDR3 DNA: TGCGCCAGCAGCCTACCGGGACAGGGGGCTAATGCCCCCTACGAGCAGTACTTC
CDR3 protein: CASSLPGQGANAPYEQYF

J gene: TRBJ2-1
D gene: TRBD2
V gene: TRBV4-3
clone size: -
CDR3 DNA: TGCGCCAGCAGCCAAGATAGGGGACTAGCGGGCTACAATGAGCAGTTCTTC
CDR3 protein: CASSQDRGLAGYNEQFF

J gene: TRBJ2-1
D gene: TRBD1
V gene: TRBV2
clone size: -
CDR3 DNA: TGTGCCAGCAGTTCGACCGGGACAGGGGGTACCAATGAGCAGTTCTTC
CDR3 protein: CASSSTGTGGTNEQFF

J gene: TRBJ2-3
D gene: TRBD2
V gene: TRBV14
clone size: -
CDR3 DNA: TGTGCCAGCAGCGGACTAGCGGGACCGACGGATACGCAGTATTTT
CDR3 protein: CASSGLAGPTDTQYF

J gene: TRBJ1-1
D gene: -
V gene: TRBV28
clone size: -
CDR3 DNA: TGTGCCAGCAGAGGAACAGCTGAAGCTTTCTTT
CDR3 protein: CASRGTAEAFF

J gene: TRBJ2-7
D gene: TRBD2
V gene: TRBV30
clone size: -
CDR3 DNA: TGTGCCTGGAGGATTAGCGGGGCCCGCTACGAGCAGTACTTC
CDR3 protein: CAWRISGARYEQYF

J gene: TRBJ2-1
D gene: TRBD1
V gene: TRBV30
clone size: few
CDR3 DNA: TGTGCCTGGACCCTTAAGGGGGCAAACTATGAGCAGTTCTTC
CDR3 protein: CAWTLKGANYEQFF

J gene: TRBJ1-3
D gene: -
V gene: TRBV29-1
clone size: few
CDR3 DNA: TGCAGCGTTGATCCAGGGTGGGGAAACACCATATATTTT
CDR3 protein: CSVDPGWGNTIYF

J gene: TRBJ2-1
D gene: TRBD2
V gene: TRBV7-2
clone size: few
CDR3 DNA: TGTGCCAGCGGACTAGCTTCCTTTGGGCAGTTCTTC
CDR3 protein: CASGLASFGQFF

J gene: TRBJ2-1
D gene: -
V gene: TRBV7-9
clone size: few
CDR3 DNA: TGTGCCAGCAGCACCATGAGGTACTACAATGAGCAGTTCTTC
CDR3 protein: CASSTMRYYNEQFF

J gene: TRBJ1-3
D gene: -
V gene: TRBV5-1
clone size: -
CDR3 DNA: TGCGCCAGCAGCTTGTTGGTAGACTCTGGAAACACCATATATTTT
CDR3 protein: CASSLLVDSGNTIYF

J gene: TRBJ2-1
D gene: -
V gene: TRBV7-9
clone size: -
CDR3 DNA: TGTGCCAGCAGCTTACTAATTGGCAATGAGCAGTTCTTC
CDR3 protein: CASSLLIGNEQFF

J gene: TRBJ2-3
D gene: -
V gene: TRBV2
clone size: -
CDR3 DNA: TGTGCCAGCAGATTAAAAAGCACAGATACGCAGTATTTT
CDR3 protein: CASRLKSTDTQYF

J gene: TRBJ2-3
D gene: -
V gene: TRBV9
clone size: few
CDR3 DNA: TGTGCCAGCAGCCTACTACTCGGGGATACGCAGTATTTT
CDR3 protein: CASSLLLGDTQYF